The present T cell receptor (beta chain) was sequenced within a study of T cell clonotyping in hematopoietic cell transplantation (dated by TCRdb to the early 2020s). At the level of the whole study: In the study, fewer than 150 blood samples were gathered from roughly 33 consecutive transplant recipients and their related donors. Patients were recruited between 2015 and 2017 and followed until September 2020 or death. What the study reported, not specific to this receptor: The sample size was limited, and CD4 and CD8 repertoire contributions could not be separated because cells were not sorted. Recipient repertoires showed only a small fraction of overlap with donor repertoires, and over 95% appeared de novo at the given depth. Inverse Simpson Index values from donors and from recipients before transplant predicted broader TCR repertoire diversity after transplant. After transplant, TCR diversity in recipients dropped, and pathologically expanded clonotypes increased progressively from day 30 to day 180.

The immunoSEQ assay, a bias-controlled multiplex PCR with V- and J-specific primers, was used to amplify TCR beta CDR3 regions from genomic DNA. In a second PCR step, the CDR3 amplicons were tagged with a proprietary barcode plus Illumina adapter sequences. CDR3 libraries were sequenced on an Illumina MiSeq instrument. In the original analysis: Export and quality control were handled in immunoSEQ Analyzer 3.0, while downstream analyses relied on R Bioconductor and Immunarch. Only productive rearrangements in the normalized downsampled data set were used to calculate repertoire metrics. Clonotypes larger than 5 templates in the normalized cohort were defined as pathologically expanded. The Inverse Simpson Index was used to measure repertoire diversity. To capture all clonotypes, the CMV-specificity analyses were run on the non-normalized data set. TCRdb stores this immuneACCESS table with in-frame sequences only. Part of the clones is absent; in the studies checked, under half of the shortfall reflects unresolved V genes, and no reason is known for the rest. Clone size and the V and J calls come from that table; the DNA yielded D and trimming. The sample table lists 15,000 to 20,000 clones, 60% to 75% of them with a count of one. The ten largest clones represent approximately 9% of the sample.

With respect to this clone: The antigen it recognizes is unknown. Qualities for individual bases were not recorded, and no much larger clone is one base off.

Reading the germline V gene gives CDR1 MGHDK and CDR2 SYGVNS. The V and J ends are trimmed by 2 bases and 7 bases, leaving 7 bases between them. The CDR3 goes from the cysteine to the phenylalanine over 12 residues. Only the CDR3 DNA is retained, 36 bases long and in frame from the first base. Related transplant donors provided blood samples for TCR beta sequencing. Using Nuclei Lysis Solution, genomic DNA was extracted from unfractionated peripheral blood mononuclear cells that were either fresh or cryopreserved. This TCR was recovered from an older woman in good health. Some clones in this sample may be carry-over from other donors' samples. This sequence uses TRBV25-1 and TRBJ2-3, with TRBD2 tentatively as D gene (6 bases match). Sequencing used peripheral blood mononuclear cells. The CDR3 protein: CASSEGRNTQYF. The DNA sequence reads TGTGCCAGCAGTGAAGGGAGGAATACGCAGTATTTT.